This is a list of T cell receptor beta chains from one sample in a study of shared clonotypes between healthy human individuals. Method: immunoSEQ multiplex PCR; TCRdb's copy keeps in-frame clones and lacks some. The sample yields 2 million to 2.5 million clones, under 97% seen once. Sequencing was carried out using naive CD4+ T cells sorted from blood. The receptors stem from a man between 18 and 29 years old in good health. CDR3s include the opening cysteine and the closing phenylalanine or tryptophan. A D gene is named only where the DNA matches it firmly. Size is omitted from some rows. Given values are once, few, many or a class for expanded clones.

clone_size: -; d_call: TRBD1; v_call: TRBV19; j_call: TRBJ1-2; cdr3_nt: TGTGCCACCTCCTCCGGGACAGGGGTTCGCTACACCTTC; cdr3_aa: CATSSGTGVRYTF
clone_size: -; d_call: TRBD1; v_call: TRBV29-1; j_call: TRBJ1-2; cdr3_nt: TGCAGCGTTGCCATCTCCGGGACAGGGACCTATGGCTACACCTTC; cdr3_aa: CSVAISGTGTYGYTF
clone_size: -; d_call: -; v_call: TRBV7-8; j_call: TRBJ2-7; cdr3_nt: TGTGCCAGCAGCTTAGACCAGGGTCCCTACGAGCAGTACTTC; cdr3_aa: CASSLDQGPYEQYF
clone_size: -; d_call: -; v_call: TRBV28; j_call: TRBJ2-7; cdr3_nt: TGTGCCAGCAGTTCTCCCCGGGACTTAACCTACGAGCAGTACTTC; cdr3_aa: CASSSPRDLTYEQYF
clone_size: -; d_call: TRBD1; v_call: TRBV5-1; j_call: TRBJ2-2; cdr3_nt: TGCGCCAGCAGCCAAGGGACAGCGAACACCGGGGAGCTGTTTTTT; cdr3_aa: CASSQGTANTGELFF
clone_size: -; d_call: -; v_call: TRBV28; j_call: TRBJ1-5; cdr3_nt: TGTGCCAGCGTGGTCAGATTTATGGGCAATCAGCCCCAGCATTTT; cdr3_aa: CASVVRFMGNQPQHF
clone_size: once; d_call: -; v_call: TRBV27; j_call: TRBJ2-5; cdr3_nt: TGTGCCAGCAGGGAGGGGCAGGGGAGAGAGACCCAGTACTTC; cdr3_aa: CASREGQGRETQYF
clone_size: -; d_call: -; v_call: TRBV30; j_call: TRBJ2-7; cdr3_nt: TGTGCCTGGAGCCACATTAGAGCAGGGGCTTCATACGAGCAGTACTTC; cdr3_aa: CAWSHIRAGASYEQYF
clone_size: -; d_call: -; v_call: TRBV14; j_call: TRBJ2-1; cdr3_nt: TGTGCCAGCAGCCAAAGGGGTAGTTCTCGTAATGAGCAGTTCTTC; cdr3_aa: CASSQRGSSRNEQFF
clone_size: -; d_call: -; v_call: TRBV5-4; j_call: TRBJ1-4; cdr3_nt: TGTGCCAGCAGCTCAACAGGGCTGGGTAATGAAAAACTGTTTTTT; cdr3_aa: CASSSTGLGNEKLFF
clone_size: -; d_call: -; v_call: TRBV7-2; j_call: TRBJ1-2; cdr3_nt: TGTGCCAGCAGCTCGGGAGGTGGCTACACCTTC; cdr3_aa: CASSSGGGYTF
clone_size: -; d_call: -; v_call: TRBV5-4; j_call: TRBJ1-5; cdr3_nt: TGTGCCAGCAGCGAGGGGACCAGCGGCAATCAGCCCCAGCATTTT; cdr3_aa: CASSEGTSGNQPQHF
clone_size: -; d_call: -; v_call: TRBV5-6; j_call: TRBJ1-4; cdr3_nt: TGTGCCAGCAGCTTGGCGGCCGGGGGCAGCGAAAAACTGTTTTTT; cdr3_aa: CASSLAAGGSEKLFF
clone_size: -; d_call: -; v_call: TRBV12-5; j_call: TRBJ1-3; cdr3_nt: TGTGCTAGTGAAAACCTCGGGGGGGTAGCCGGAAACACCATATATTTT; cdr3_aa: CASENLGGVAGNTIYF
clone_size: -; d_call: TRBD1; v_call: TRBV5-1; j_call: TRBJ2-1; cdr3_nt: TGCGCCAGCAGCTTGGACGACAGGGGCTCCTACAATGAGCAGTTCTTC; cdr3_aa: CASSLDDRGSYNEQFF
clone_size: -; d_call: -; v_call: TRBV7-2; j_call: TRBJ1-2; cdr3_nt: TGTGCCAGCAGCTTAGCCAGGGTATGGACCTTC; cdr3_aa: CASSLARVWTF
clone_size: -; d_call: TRBD1; v_call: TRBV10-1; j_call: TRBJ2-3; cdr3_nt: TGCGCCAGCAGCCCCGGGACAGGGGCAGATACGCAGTATTTT; cdr3_aa: CASSPGTGADTQYF
clone_size: -; d_call: TRBD2; v_call: TRBV13; j_call: TRBJ2-7; cdr3_nt: TGTGCCAGCAGCTTTTGGAGCGGGGGGGCGTGGGAGCAGTACTTC; cdr3_aa: CASSFWSGGAWEQYF
clone_size: -; d_call: -; v_call: TRBV10-3; j_call: TRBJ1-2; cdr3_nt: TGTGCCATCAGTGAGTGGGCGGTCGACTATGGCTACACCTTC; cdr3_aa: CAISEWAVDYGYTF
clone_size: -; d_call: -; v_call: TRBV11-3; j_call: TRBJ2-2; cdr3_nt: TGTGCCAGCAGCTTCTCAGGGTGGACCGGGGAGCTGTTTTTT; cdr3_aa: CASSFSGWTGELFF
clone_size: -; d_call: TRBD1; v_call: TRBV6-5; j_call: TRBJ1-2; cdr3_nt: TGTGCCAGCCGTCGCCTGACAGGGGATAACGGAGGCTACACCTTC; cdr3_aa: CASRRLTGDNGGYTF
clone_size: -; d_call: -; v_call: TRBV2; j_call: TRBJ1-5; cdr3_nt: TGTGCCAGCAGTGCCCAGGGACGGAGTCAGCCCCAGCATTTT; cdr3_aa: CASSAQGRSQPQHF
clone_size: -; d_call: -; v_call: TRBV9; j_call: TRBJ2-1; cdr3_nt: TGTGCCAGCAGCGTAGAAGGGAGCAATGAGCAGTTCTTC; cdr3_aa: CASSVEGSNEQFF
clone_size: once; d_call: TRBD2; v_call: TRBV6-4; j_call: TRBJ2-1; cdr3_nt: TGTGCCAGCAGTGACTGGGCGGGAGTGGGTGAGCAGTTCTTC; cdr3_aa: CASSDWAGVGEQFF
clone_size: -; d_call: -; v_call: TRBV2; j_call: TRBJ1-2; cdr3_nt: TGTGCCAGCAGACCTGACGGGACTACCAACTATGGCTACACCTTC; cdr3_aa: CASRPDGTTNYGYTF
clone_size: once; d_call: TRBD2; v_call: TRBV10-3; j_call: TRBJ2-1; cdr3_nt: TGTGCCATCAGTGAAGGGCTAGCGGGGGTGAATGAGCAGTTCTTC; cdr3_aa: CAISEGLAGVNEQFF
clone_size: -; d_call: TRBD2; v_call: TRBV5-1; j_call: TRBJ2-7; cdr3_nt: TGCGCCAGCAGCTTAAGCGGGACTCGAATCTACGAGCAGTACTTC; cdr3_aa: CASSLSGTRIYEQYF
clone_size: -; d_call: TRBD1; v_call: TRBV2; j_call: TRBJ1-1; cdr3_nt: TGTGCCAGCAGTATCTCACAGGGGGCCACTGAAGCTTTCTTT; cdr3_aa: CASSISQGATEAFF
clone_size: -; d_call: TRBD2; v_call: TRBV5-1; j_call: TRBJ2-5; cdr3_nt: TGCGCCAGCAGCTTGTACGGGGGGCAAGAGACCCAGTACTTC; cdr3_aa: CASSLYGGQETQYF
clone_size: -; d_call: -; v_call: TRBV27; j_call: TRBJ2-3; cdr3_nt: TGTGCCAGCAGTATTGGGCAGGGCCGAAGCACAGATACGCAGTATTTT; cdr3_aa: CASSIGQGRSTDTQYF
clone_size: -; d_call: -; v_call: TRBV15; j_call: TRBJ2-7; cdr3_nt: TGTGCCACCAGCAGAGATGCCCAATCCTACGAGCAGTACTTC; cdr3_aa: CATSRDAQSYEQYF
clone_size: -; d_call: TRBD1; v_call: TRBV18; j_call: TRBJ2-7; cdr3_nt: TGTGCCAGCTCACCCGGACAGGGGCTGGGGCAGTACTTC; cdr3_aa: CASSPGQGLGQYF
clone_size: -; d_call: TRBD1; v_call: TRBV10-3; j_call: TRBJ2-5; cdr3_nt: TGTGCCATCAGGCTTGGGACAGGGGGCGAAGAGACCCAGTACTTC; cdr3_aa: CAIRLGTGGEETQYF
clone_size: -; d_call: -; v_call: TRBV6-5; j_call: TRBJ1-6; cdr3_nt: TGTGCCAGCAGTTACTCGGATAGGGGTTCACCCCTCCACTTT; cdr3_aa: CASSYSDRGSPLHF
clone_size: -; d_call: -; v_call: TRBV11-2; j_call: TRBJ1-6; cdr3_nt: TGTGCCAGCAGCTTAGGGCAGTCTGCGGCCGTGAAGAGTTCACCCCTCCACTTT; cdr3_aa: CASSLGQSAAVKSSPLHF
clone_size: -; d_call: TRBD1; v_call: TRBV7-2; j_call: TRBJ2-7; cdr3_nt: TGTGCCAGCAGCCCAGGACAGGACCTAGCCTACGAGCAGTACTTC; cdr3_aa: CASSPGQDLAYEQYF
clone_size: few; d_call: -; v_call: TRBV19; j_call: TRBJ1-4; cdr3_nt: TGTGCCAGTAGTACTGGGGGGAGTATAGCCGAAAAACTGTTTTTT; cdr3_aa: CASSTGGSIAEKLFF
clone_size: -; d_call: -; v_call: TRBV7-2; j_call: TRBJ2-1; cdr3_nt: TGTGCCAGCAGCTTAGCTAGGGCCTACAATGAGCAGTTCTTC; cdr3_aa: CASSLARAYNEQFF
clone_size: -; d_call: -; v_call: TRBV11-2; j_call: TRBJ1-1; cdr3_nt: TGTGCCAGCAGCTTAGTGTCGGGAAACACTGAAGCTTTCTTT; cdr3_aa: CASSLVSGNTEAFF
clone_size: -; d_call: TRBD1; v_call: TRBV5-5; j_call: TRBJ1-5; cdr3_nt: TGTGCCAGCAGCGGGACAGGGGTTGGCCAGCCCCAGCATTTT; cdr3_aa: CASSGTGVGQPQHF
clone_size: -; d_call: -; v_call: TRBV19; j_call: TRBJ1-1; cdr3_nt: TGTGCCAGTAGTATGGGACAATGGAACACTGAAGCTTTCTTT; cdr3_aa: CASSMGQWNTEAFF
clone_size: -; d_call: -; v_call: TRBV6-1; j_call: TRBJ1-5; cdr3_nt: TGTGCCAGCAGTGAAGTACCAGGGCCCCAGCCCCAGCATTTT; cdr3_aa: CASSEVPGPQPQHF
clone_size: -; d_call: TRBD1; v_call: TRBV4-3; j_call: TRBJ2-2; cdr3_nt: TGCGCCAGCAGCCGCGACAGGGGAACCGGGGAGCTGTTTTTT; cdr3_aa: CASSRDRGTGELFF
clone_size: -; d_call: -; v_call: TRBV11-2; j_call: TRBJ2-7; cdr3_nt: TGTGCCAGCAGCTTTTATGGTGGCAGGGGGGATACAAACCCCTACGAGCAGTACTTC; cdr3_aa: CASSFYGGRGDTNPYEQYF
clone_size: once; d_call: -; v_call: TRBV9; j_call: TRBJ2-7; cdr3_nt: TGTGCCAGCAGCCCCCGGTGGGGGTCCTACGAGCAGTACTTC; cdr3_aa: CASSPRWGSYEQYF
clone_size: -; d_call: -; v_call: TRBV7-2; j_call: TRBJ2-7; cdr3_nt: TGTGCCAGCAGCGTCCGAGGGCAAGCCGCAAACGAGCAGTACTTC; cdr3_aa: CASSVRGQAANEQYF
clone_size: -; d_call: TRBD2; v_call: TRBV4-3; j_call: TRBJ2-3; cdr3_nt: TGCGCCAGCAGCCAAAGGGCGGGGGGTACAGATACGCAGTATTTT; cdr3_aa: CASSQRAGGTDTQYF
clone_size: -; d_call: TRBD1; v_call: TRBV7-2; j_call: TRBJ2-7; cdr3_nt: TGTGCCAGCAGCCCCGGACAGGGGCTGTACGAGCAGTACTTC; cdr3_aa: CASSPGQGLYEQYF
clone_size: -; d_call: -; v_call: TRBV12-5; j_call: TRBJ2-2; cdr3_nt: TGTGCTAGTGGTTTAATGGGGGAGCTGTTTTTT; cdr3_aa: CASGLMGELFF
clone_size: -; d_call: -; v_call: TRBV5-8; j_call: TRBJ2-2; cdr3_nt: TGTGCCAGCAGCTTAACGAACACCGGGGAGCTGTTTTTT; cdr3_aa: CASSLTNTGELFF
clone_size: -; d_call: -; v_call: TRBV30; j_call: TRBJ1-2; cdr3_nt: TGTGCCTGGAGCGCGAACAGGGCGGCTGGCTACACCTTC; cdr3_aa: CAWSANRAAGYTF
clone_size: -; d_call: -; v_call: TRBV4-3; j_call: TRBJ2-7; cdr3_nt: TGCGCCAGCAGCCAAGATCGGATTGACGAGCAGTACTTC; cdr3_aa: CASSQDRIDEQYF
clone_size: -; d_call: -; v_call: TRBV11-3; j_call: TRBJ2-1; cdr3_nt: TGTGCCAGCAGCTTAGCACAGGGCTACAATGAGCAGTTCTTC; cdr3_aa: CASSLAQGYNEQFF
clone_size: few; d_call: TRBD1; v_call: TRBV6-4; j_call: TRBJ2-1; cdr3_nt: TGTGCCACCTCAGGACAGGCCAACAATGAGCAGTTCTTC; cdr3_aa: CATSGQANNEQFF
clone_size: -; d_call: TRBD2; v_call: TRBV6-1; j_call: TRBJ2-7; cdr3_nt: TGTGCCAGCAATCGCGGGAGTTGGGGCGAGCAGTACTTC; cdr3_aa: CASNRGSWGEQYF